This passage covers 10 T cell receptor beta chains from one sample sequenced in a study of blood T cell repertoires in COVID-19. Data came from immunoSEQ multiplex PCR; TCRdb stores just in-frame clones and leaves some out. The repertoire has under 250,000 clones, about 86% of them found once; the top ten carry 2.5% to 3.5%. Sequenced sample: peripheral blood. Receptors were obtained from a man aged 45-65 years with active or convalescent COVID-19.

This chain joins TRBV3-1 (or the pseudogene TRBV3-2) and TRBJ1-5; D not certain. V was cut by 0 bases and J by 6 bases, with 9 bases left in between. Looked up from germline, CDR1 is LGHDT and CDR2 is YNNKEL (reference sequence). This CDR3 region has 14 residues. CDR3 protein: CASSQDLVPQPQHF. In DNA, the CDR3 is TGTGCCAGCAGCCAAGATCTTGTCCCTCAGCCCCAGCATTTT.

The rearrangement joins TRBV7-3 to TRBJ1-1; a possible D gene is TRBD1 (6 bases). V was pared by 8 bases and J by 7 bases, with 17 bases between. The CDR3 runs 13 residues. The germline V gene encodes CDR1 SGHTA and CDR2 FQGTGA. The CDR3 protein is CASSRNGGNEAFF. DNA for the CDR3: TGTGCCAGCTCAAGAAATGGGGGCAATGAAGCTTTCTTT. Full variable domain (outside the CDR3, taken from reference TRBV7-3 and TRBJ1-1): GAGVSQTPSNKVTEKGKYVELRCDPISGHTALYWYRQSLGQGPEFLIYFQGTGAADDSGLPNDRFFAVRPEGSVSTLKIQRTERGDSAVYLCASSRNGGNEAFFGQGTRLTVV.

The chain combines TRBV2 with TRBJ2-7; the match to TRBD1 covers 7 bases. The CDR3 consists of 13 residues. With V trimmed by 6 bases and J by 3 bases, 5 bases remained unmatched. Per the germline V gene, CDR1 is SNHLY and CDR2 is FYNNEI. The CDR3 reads CASSVGQNYEQYF. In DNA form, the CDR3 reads TGTGCCAGCAGCGTGGGACAGAACTACGAGCAGTACTTC.

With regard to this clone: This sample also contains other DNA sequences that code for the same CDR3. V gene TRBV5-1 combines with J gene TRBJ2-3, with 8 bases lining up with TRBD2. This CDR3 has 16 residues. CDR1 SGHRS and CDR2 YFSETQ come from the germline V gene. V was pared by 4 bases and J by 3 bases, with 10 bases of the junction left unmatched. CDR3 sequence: CASSLRRGGATDTQYF. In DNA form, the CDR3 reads TGCGCCAGCAGCCTCCGTCGGGGGGGGGCGACAGATACGCAGTATTTT.

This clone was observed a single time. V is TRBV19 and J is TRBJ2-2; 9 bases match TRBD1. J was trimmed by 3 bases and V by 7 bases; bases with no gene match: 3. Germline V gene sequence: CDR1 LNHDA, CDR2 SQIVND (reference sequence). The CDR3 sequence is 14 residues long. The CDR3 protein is CASIQGADTGELFF. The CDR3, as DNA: TGTGCCAGTATACAGGGGGCCGACACCGGGGAGCTGTTTTTT.

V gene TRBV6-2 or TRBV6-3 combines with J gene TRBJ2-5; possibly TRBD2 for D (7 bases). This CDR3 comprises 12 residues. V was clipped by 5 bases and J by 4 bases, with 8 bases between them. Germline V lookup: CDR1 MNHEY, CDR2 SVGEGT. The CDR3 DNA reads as TGTGCCAGCAGTAGGGGGGGAGAGACCCAGTACTTC. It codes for CASSRGGETQYF.

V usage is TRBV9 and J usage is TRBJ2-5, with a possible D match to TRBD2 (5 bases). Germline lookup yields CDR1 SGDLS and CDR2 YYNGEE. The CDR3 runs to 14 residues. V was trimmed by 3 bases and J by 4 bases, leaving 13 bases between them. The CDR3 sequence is CASSGGGGGETQYF. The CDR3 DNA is TGTGCCAGCAGCGGCGGAGGCGGAGGAGAGACCCAGTACTTC. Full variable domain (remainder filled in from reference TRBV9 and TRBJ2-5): DSGVTQTPKHLITATGQRVTLRCSPRSGDLSVYWYQQSLDQGLQFLIQYYNGEERAKGNILERFSAQQFPDLHSELNLSSLELGDSALYFCASSGGGGGETQYFGPGTRLLVL.

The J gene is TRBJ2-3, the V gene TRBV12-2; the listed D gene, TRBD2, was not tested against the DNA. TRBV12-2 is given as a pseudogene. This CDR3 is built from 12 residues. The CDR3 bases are TGTGCAAGTCGCTTACGGGGGTCTACGCAGTATTTT. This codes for CASRLRGSTQYF.

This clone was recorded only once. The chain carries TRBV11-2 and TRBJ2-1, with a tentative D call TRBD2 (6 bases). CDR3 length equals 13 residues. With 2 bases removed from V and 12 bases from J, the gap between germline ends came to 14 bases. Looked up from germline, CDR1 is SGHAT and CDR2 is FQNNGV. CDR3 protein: CASSLPTRTVQFF. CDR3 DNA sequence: TGTGCCAGCAGCTTACCGACTAGAACCGTGCAGTTCTTC.

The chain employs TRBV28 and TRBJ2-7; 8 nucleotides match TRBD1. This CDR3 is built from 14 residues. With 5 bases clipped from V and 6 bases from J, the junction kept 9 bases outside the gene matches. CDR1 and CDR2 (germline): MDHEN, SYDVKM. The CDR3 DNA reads TGTGCCAGCAGTCCCGGGACAGGAAGGACCGAGCAGTACTTC. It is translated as CASSPGTGRTEQYF.